One sample yielded the 3 T cell receptor beta chains listed below, sequenced in a study of T cells in Graves' hyperthyroidism and ophthalmopathy. Amplification targeted TCR beta CDR3 regions from RNA transcripts. HTBI primers were the set used in a first-round RT-PCR of the TCR CDR3. TCRdb called the multiplex PCR reads again in MiXCR, with one record for every CDR3 protein. The sample lists roughly 300,000 distinct CDR3 sequences, approximately 14% occurring once. Sequenced input: blood. The receptor source for this set is a woman in her 30s with Graves' hyperthyroidism.

In this sample, this clonotype turned up many times. This chain uses TRBV6-2 or TRBV6-3 with TRBJ2-7; 10 bases are a match to TRBD2. CDR1 is MNHEY and CDR2 is SVGEGT in the germline V gene. V dropped 0 bases and J dropped 3; count of bases not matched to a gene: 8. The CDR3 extends over 17 amino acids. The CDR3 sequence: CASSYSSDGTSDYEQYF. CDR3 coding DNA: TGTGCCAGCAGTTACTCGAGTGACGGGACTAGCGACTACGAGCAGTACTTC.

This clonotype was observed at least ten times. The genes are TRBV28 and TRBJ1-2, with D perhaps matching TRBD1 (5 bases). The length of the CDR3 is 15 residues. Trimming pared 3 bases from V and 3 bases from J, leaving 14 bases between. The germline CDR1 and CDR2 sequences are MDHEN and SYDVKM. Here the CDR3 reads CASSFFSGGDYGYTF. The CDR3 DNA reads as TGTGCCAGCAGTTTTTTCAGTGGGGGTGACTATGGCTACACCTTC.

This clonotype was seen at least ten times. The chain has TRBV7-2 and TRBJ1-4, with TRBD1 identical over 10 bases. CDR3 length: 15 amino acids. Looked up from germline, CDR1 is SGHTA and CDR2 is FQGNSA. V was clipped by 5 bases and J by 6 bases; unmatched bases: 6. CDR3 sequence: CASSGRTGGYEKLFF. Here the CDR3 DNA reads TGTGCCAGCAGCGGAAGGACAGGGGGGTATGAAAAACTGTTTTTT.